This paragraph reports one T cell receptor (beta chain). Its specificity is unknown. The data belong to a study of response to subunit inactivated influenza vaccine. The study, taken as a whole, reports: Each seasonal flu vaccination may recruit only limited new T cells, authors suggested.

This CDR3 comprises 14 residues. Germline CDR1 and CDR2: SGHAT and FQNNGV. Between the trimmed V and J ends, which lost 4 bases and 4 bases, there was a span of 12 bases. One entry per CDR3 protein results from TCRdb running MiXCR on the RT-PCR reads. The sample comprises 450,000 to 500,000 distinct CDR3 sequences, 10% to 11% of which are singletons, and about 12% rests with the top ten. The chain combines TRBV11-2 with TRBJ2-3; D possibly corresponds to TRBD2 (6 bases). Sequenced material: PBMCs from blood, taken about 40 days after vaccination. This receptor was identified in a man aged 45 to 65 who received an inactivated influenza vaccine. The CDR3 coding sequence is TGTGCCAGCAGCTCCGGGACTCCTTCAGATACGCAGTATTTT. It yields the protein CASSSGTPSDTQYF.